A single sample is the source of the 15 T cell receptor beta chains below, sequenced in a study of blood T cell repertoires in COVID-19 (dated by TCRdb to 2019 to 2021). The library relied on the immunoSEQ multiplex PCR assay. TCRdb took over this immuneACCESS table, retaining in-frame rearrangements with V and J assigned. Such tables are incomplete; in checked studies, under half of the missing clones stem from an unresolved V gene, and the remainder is unexplained. The sample includes fewer than 350,000 clones, with roughly 90% observed a single time. Together, the top ten hold 6% to 7% of the sample. Sequenced sample: peripheral blood. The receptors were sampled from a woman in her twenties or thirties with COVID-19, enrolled during active disease.

The V and J genes are TRBV5-1 and TRBJ1-5; no clear D. V shed 5 bases and J shed 4 bases, with 10 bases lying between them. From germline, CDR1 is SGHRS and CDR2 YFSETQ. CDR3 size: 13 residues. This chain's CDR3 is CASSPLPNQPQHF. In DNA form, the CDR3 reads TGCGCCAGCAGTCCACTTCCAAATCAGCCCCAGCATTTT. Complete variable domain (other parts from reference TRBV5-1 and TRBJ1-5): KAGVTQTPRYLIKTRGQQVTLSCSPISGHRSVSWYQQTPGQGLQFLFEYFSETQRNKGNFPGRFSGRQFSNSRSEMNVSTLELGDSALYLCASSPLPNQPQHFGDGTRLSIL.

The chain combines TRBV25-1 with TRBJ2-3; D is ambiguous. The germline V gene encodes CDR1 MGHDK and CDR2 SYGVNS. The length of the CDR3 is 13 residues. Trimming shortened V by 0 bases and J by 2 bases, and 3 bases separated the two germline ends. The CDR3 bases are TGTGCCAGCAGTGAATACAACACAGATACGCAGTATTTT. Translated, it gives CASSEYNTDTQYF.

The chain carries TRBV7-2 and TRBJ1-2, with D possibly TRBD1 on 6 matching bases. This CDR3 has 13 residues. Germline-derived CDR1 and CDR2 are SGHTA and FQGNSA. V lost 5 bases to trimming and J lost 8 bases, with 15 bases between them. The CDR3 protein is CASSPGGGAGYTF. In DNA form, the CDR3 reads TGTGCCAGCAGCCCTGGGGGGGGCGCGGGCTACACCTTC.

The chain has TRBV7-3 and TRBJ2-7; 10 nucleotides line up with TRBD2. The CDR3 extends over 15 amino acids. Per the germline V gene, CDR1 is SGHTA and CDR2 is FQGTGA. V dropped 3 bases and J dropped 6; count of bases not matched to a gene: 8. CDR3 protein: CASSFGTSVGSEQYF. Written as DNA, the CDR3 is TGTGCCAGCAGCTTTGGGACTAGCGTAGGAAGCGAGCAGTACTTC.

J is TRBJ2-7 and V is TRBV28; D call uncertain. CDR1 MDHEN and CDR2 SYDVKM come from the germline V gene. There are 13 residues in the CDR3. V dropped 1 base and J dropped 3 bases, with 7 bases sitting between them. CDR3 loop: CASSLYQNYEQYF. CDR3 DNA sequence: TGTGCCAGCAGTTTATACCAGAACTACGAGCAGTACTTC.

The chain links TRBV20-1 to TRBJ1-1, with 7 bases matching TRBD1. The CDR3 length is 13 residues. The ends lost 3 bases at V and 4 bases at J; junction bases unmatched: 5. Germline V gives CDR1 DFQATT, CDR2 SNEGSKA (reference sequence). CDR3 amino acids: CSASRGRGTEAFF. DNA of the CDR3: TGCAGTGCTAGTAGGGGGCGAGGCACTGAAGCTTTCTTT.

The chain has TRBV4-1 and TRBJ2-7; TRBD2 might be the D (5 bases). CDR3 length: 14 residues. Trimming took 4 bases from V and 0 from J, leaving 10 bases between them. Germline CDR1 and CDR2: MGHRA and YSYEKL. This CDR3 reads CASSLRRGSYEQYF. CDR3 in DNA: TGCGCCAGCAGCCTCCGACGGGGCTCCTACGAGCAGTACTTC.

This sequence joins TRBV29-1 and TRBJ1-2, with D possibly TRBD1 on 5 matching bases. The length of the CDR3 is 14 residues. Trimming removed 7 bases from V and 0 bases from J, with 15 bases in between. Germline V lookup: CDR1 SQVTM, CDR2 ANQGSEA. The CDR3 loop is CSATGGDSNYGYTF. DNA for the CDR3: TGCAGCGCTACGGGAGGGGATTCTAACTATGGCTACACCTTC.

The rearrangement links TRBV28 to TRBJ2-5; 7 nucleotides align to TRBD1. V dropped 5 bases and J dropped 5; count of bases not matched to a gene: 23. The CDR3 consists of 19 residues. Per germline, CDR1 MDHEN and CDR2 SYDVKM. The DNA for the CDR3 is TGTGCCAGCAGTCCCCAAGCCTCGATTAACAGGGGAGTTAGGGAGACCCAGTACTTC. Its translation is CASSPQASINRGVRETQYF.

The CDR3 region is CASSLALIAGQGKNEQFF. The CDR3 DNA sequence: TGTGCCAGCAGCTTAGCGCTAATCGCAGGACAGGGCAAGAATGAGCAGTTCTTC. The chain carries TRBV7-2 and TRBJ2-1; 8 bases agree with TRBD1. The germline V gene has CDR1 SGHTA and CDR2 FQGNSA. V lost 0 bases and J lost 7; bases outside the gene matches: 14. The CDR3 has 18 amino acids. Based on the CDR3 plus reference TRBV7-2 and TRBJ2-1, the full variable domain is GAGVSQSPSNKVTEKGKDVELRCDPISGHTALYWYRQSLGQGLEFLIYFQGNSAPDKSGLPSDRFSAERTGGSVSTLTIQRTQQEDSAVYLCASSLALIAGQGKNEQFFGPGTRLTVL.

CDR3 bases: TGCGCCAGCAGCTTGGCCTTAAGGGGTGGGACTTACGAGCAGTACTTC. Translation: CASSLALRGGTYEQYF. The chain links TRBV5-1 to TRBJ2-7, with D perhaps TRBD2 (6 bases). From germline, CDR1 is SGHRS and CDR2 YFSETQ. The CDR3 is 16 residues long. V was trimmed by 0 bases and J by 4 bases, leaving 17 bases between them.

This CDR3 reads CASSPGTSSYNEQFF. CDR3 nucleotides: TGTGCCAGCAGCCCAGGGACTAGCTCTTACAATGAGCAGTTCTTC. V and J are TRBV9 and TRBJ2-1; 9 bases line up with TRBD2. Germline loops: CDR1 SGDLS, CDR2 YYNGEE. This CDR3 has 15 residues. The ends lost 4 bases at V and 4 bases at J; junction bases unmatched: 6. Drawing the rest from reference TRBV9 and TRBJ2-1, the complete variable domain is DSGVTQTPKHLITATGQRVTLRCSPRSGDLSVYWYQQSLDQGLQFLIQYYNGEERAKGNILERFSAQQFPDLHSELNLSSLELGDSALYFCASSPGTSSYNEQFFGPGTRLTVL.

The chain recombines TRBV6-1 with TRBJ2-7; tentative D call: TRBD2 (6 bases). The CDR3 has 15 residues. Trimming pared 1 base from V and 7 bases from J, leaving 17 bases between. Germline CDR1 MNHNS, CDR2 SASEGT. The CDR3 coding sequence is TGTGCCAGCAGTGAAGGGGGCGGGGTGGCCTCAGAGCAGTACTTC. Protein product: CASSEGGGVASEQYF.

CDR3 in amino acids: CASSLGGFETNYEQYF. The DNA of the CDR3 is TGTGCCAGCAGTTTGGGGGGATTTGAAACTAACTACGAGCAGTACTTC. V is TRBV2 and J is TRBJ2-7; D perhaps matches TRBD2 (6 bases). Germline values: CDR1 SNHLY, CDR2 FYNNEI. The CDR3 has 16 residues. The ends were cut back, 5 bases at V and 3 bases at J, with 20 bases in the middle.

The chain has TRBV5-1 and TRBJ1-6; 8 bases match TRBD1. The germline gives CDR1 SGHRS, CDR2 YFSETQ. Trimming cost V 4 bases and J 10 bases; bases outside gene matches: 7. The CDR3 runs 14 residues. In DNA form, the CDR3 reads TGCGCCAGCAGCCTAGGACAGGGCCGGTCACCCCTCCACTTT. Residues: CASSLGQGRSPLHF. Looking up the rest from reference TRBV5-1 and TRBJ1-6 gives the full variable domain: KAGVTQTPRYLIKTRGQQVTLSCSPISGHRSVSWYQQTPGQGLQFLFEYFSETQRNKGNFPGRFSGRQFSNSRSEMNVSTLELGDSALYLCASSLGQGRSPLHFGNGTRLTVT.